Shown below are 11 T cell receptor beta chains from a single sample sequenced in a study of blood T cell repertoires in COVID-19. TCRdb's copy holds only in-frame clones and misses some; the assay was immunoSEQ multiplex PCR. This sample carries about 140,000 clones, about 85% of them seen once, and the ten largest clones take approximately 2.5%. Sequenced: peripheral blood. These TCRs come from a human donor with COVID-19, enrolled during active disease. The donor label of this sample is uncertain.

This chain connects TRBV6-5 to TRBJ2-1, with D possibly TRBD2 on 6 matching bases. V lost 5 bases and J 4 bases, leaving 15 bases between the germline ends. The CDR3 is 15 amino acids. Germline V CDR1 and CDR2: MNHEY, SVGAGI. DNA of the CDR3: TGTGCCAGCAGTACACGACTAGGGGCTTACAATGAGCAGTTCTTC. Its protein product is CASSTRLGAYNEQFF.

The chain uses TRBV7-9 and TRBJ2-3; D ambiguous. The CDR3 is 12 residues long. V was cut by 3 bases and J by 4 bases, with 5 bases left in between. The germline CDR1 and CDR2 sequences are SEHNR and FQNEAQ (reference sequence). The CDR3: CASSFTADTQYF. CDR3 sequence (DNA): TGTGCCAGCAGCTTTACGGCAGATACGCAGTATTTT.

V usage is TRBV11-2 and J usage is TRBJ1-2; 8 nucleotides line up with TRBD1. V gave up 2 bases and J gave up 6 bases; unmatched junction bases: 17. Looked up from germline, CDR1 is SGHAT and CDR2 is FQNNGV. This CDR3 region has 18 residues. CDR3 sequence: CASSLFLTSQGAENGYTF. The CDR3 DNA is TGTGCCAGCAGCTTATTTCTCACCAGCCAGGGGGCGGAGAATGGCTACACCTTC.

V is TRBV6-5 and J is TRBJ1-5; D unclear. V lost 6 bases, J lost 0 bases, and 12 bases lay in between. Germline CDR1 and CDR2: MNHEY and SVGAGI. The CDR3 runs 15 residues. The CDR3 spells CASRHNNYSNQPQHF. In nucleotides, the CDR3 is TGTGCCAGCAGACATAACAACTATAGCAATCAGCCCCAGCATTTT.

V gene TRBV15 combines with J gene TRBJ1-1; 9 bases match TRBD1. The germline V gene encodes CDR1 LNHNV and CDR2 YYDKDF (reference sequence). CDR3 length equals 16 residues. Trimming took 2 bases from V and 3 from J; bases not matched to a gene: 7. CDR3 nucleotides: TGTGCCACCAGCAGATCTCCGGGACAGGGATACACTGAAGCTTTCTTT. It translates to CATSRSPGQGYTEAFF.

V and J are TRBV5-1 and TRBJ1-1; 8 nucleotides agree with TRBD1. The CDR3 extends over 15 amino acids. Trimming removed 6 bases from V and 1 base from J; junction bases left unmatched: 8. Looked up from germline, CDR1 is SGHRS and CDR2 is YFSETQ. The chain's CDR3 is CASKARGPGNTEAFF. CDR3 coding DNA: TGCGCCAGCAAGGCCAGGGGGCCGGGGAACACTGAAGCTTTCTTT.

The CDR3 loop is CAIRRLGGDTEAFF. The CDR3 region has the DNA TGTGCCATCAGGCGTTTAGGGGGGGACACTGAAGCTTTCTTT. The genes are TRBV10-3 and TRBJ1-1; D may be TRBD1 (6 bases). The CDR3 is 14 amino acids. V lost 6 bases and J 3 bases, leaving 14 bases between the germline ends. Germline CDR1 is ENHRY and CDR2 is SYGVKD.

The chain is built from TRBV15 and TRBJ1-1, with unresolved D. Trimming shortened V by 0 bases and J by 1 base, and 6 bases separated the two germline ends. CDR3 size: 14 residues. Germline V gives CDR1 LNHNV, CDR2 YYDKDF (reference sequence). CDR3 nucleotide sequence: TGTGCCACCAGCAGAGATATAGCGAACACTGAAGCTTTCTTT. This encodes CATSRDIANTEAFF.

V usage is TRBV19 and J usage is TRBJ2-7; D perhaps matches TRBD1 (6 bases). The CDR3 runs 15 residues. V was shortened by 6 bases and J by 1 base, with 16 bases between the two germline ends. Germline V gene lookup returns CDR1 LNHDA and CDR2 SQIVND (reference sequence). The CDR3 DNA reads TGTGCCAGTAGCCAACGAACGGACAGTTCCTACGAGCAGTACTTC. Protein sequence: CASSQRTDSSYEQYF.

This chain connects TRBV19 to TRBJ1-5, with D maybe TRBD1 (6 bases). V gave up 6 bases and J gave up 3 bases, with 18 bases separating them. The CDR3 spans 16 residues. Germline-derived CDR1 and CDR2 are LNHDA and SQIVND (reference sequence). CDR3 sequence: CASRLAGAPYNQPQHF. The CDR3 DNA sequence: TGTGCCAGTAGGTTAGCAGGGGCTCCTTACAATCAGCCCCAGCATTTT.

As DNA, the CDR3 is TGCGCCAGCAGCCAGGGACAGGGAGGTGACGAGCAGTACTTC. This gives the protein CASSQGQGGDEQYF. The V gene is TRBV5-1, the J gene TRBJ2-7; TRBD1 agrees at 9 bases. Trimming cost V 4 bases and J 5 bases; bases outside gene matches: 7. Germline V gene data show CDR1 as SGHRS and CDR2 as YFSETQ. The CDR3 totals 14 residues.